This TCR beta chain was obtained from a study of sequential checkpoint blockade in melanoma. In the study overall: Randomization was 1:1 between first-line nivolumab→ipilimumab and ipilimumab→nivolumab. Each arm's sequence ended with maintenance nivolumab.

Treatment indicated: randomized to nivolumab then ipilimumab (arm A) or the reverse (arm B). Assay: immunoSEQ multiplex PCR; the TCRdb copy retains only in-frame clones and omits some. The table has 25,000 to 30,000 clones, 75% to 85% seen once. This TCR was sampled from a human donor with melanoma. The sample here was CD8+ T cells sorted from blood (inferred from file names), taken from a patient given nivolumab and ipilimumab in sequence.

This CDR3 is CASSVVQGWADTQYF. The CDR3 bases are TGTGCCAGCAGCGTAGTACAGGGGTGGGCAGATACGCAGTATTTT. The V gene is TRBV9, the J gene TRBJ2-3; 7 bases are shared with TRBD1. V gave up 0 bases and J gave up 4 bases; unmatched junction bases: 5. The CDR3 loop spans 15 amino acids. The germline CDR1 and CDR2 sequences are SGDLS and YYNGEE.